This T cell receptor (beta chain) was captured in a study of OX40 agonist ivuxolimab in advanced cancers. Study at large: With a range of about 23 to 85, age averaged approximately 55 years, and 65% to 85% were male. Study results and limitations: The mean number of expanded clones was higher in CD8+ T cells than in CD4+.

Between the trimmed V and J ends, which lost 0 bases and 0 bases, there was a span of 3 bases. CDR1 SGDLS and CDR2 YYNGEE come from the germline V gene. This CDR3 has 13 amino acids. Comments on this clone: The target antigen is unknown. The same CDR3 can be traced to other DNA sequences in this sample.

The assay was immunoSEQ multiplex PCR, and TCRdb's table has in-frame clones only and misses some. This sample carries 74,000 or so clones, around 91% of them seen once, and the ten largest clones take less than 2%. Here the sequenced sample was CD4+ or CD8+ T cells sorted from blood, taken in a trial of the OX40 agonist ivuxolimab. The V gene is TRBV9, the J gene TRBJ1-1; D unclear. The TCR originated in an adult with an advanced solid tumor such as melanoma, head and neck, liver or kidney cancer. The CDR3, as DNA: TGTGCCAGCAGCGTAGCTGTGAACACTGAAGCTTTCTTT. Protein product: CASSVAVNTEAFF.